This T cell receptor beta chain came from a study of T cells after yellow fever vaccination. Study-level background: Preparation of fractions with low cell numbers was performed using SMART-Seq v4 Ultra Low Input.

Turning to this clonotype: The antigen is unknown.

TCRdb analysed the 5' RACE reads with MiXCR anew, one entry per CDR3 protein. The sample has over 250,000 distinct CDR3 sequences, about 4% seen once. V was shortened by 6 bases and J by 4 bases, with 16 bases between the two germline ends. The CDR3 has 15 amino acids. Germline-derived CDR1 and CDR2 are KGHDR and SFDVKD. Broader study findings: Subsequent to the booster, the majority of primary-vaccination clones reappeared (roughly 97% CD4, approximately 90% CD8).

V gene TRBV24-1 combines with J gene TRBJ2-3; D possibly corresponds to TRBD2 (5 bases). The TCR originated in a young man who received the YFV17D yellow fever vaccine. Source: PBMCs, taken 5 days after the yellow fever booster vaccination. The DNA of the CDR3 is TGTGCCACCAGTATCGGGATGGAGAGTGCAGATACGCAGTATTTT. Translating gives CATSIGMESADTQYF.